The rows below give T cell receptor beta chains drawn from one sample of a study of identical twins. MiXCR was run by TCRdb on the 5' RACE reads, yielding one entry per CDR3 protein. The table lists around 100,000 distinct CDR3 sequences, around 5.5% of them singletons, with roughly 12% in the top ten. Material: memory T cells sorted from blood. The receptors originated from a woman between 50 and 59 years old in good health. Both conserved end residues are part of each CDR3. D genes are given only for firm matches. Clone sizes are given selectively: once, few, many, or a class where the clone is expanded.

j_call,v_call,clone_size,d_call,cdr3_aa,cdr3_nt
TRBJ2-3,TRBV20-1,many,TRBD2,CSAPELPGLQTDTQYF,TGCAGTGCTCCCGAACTCCCGGGACTACAGACAGATACGCAGTATTTT
TRBJ2-5,TRBV5-1,many,.,CASSLNGKETQYF,TGCGCCAGCAGCTTGAACGGGAAAGAGACCCAGTACTTC
TRBJ2-1,TRBV29-1,.,.,CSVVLNYNEQFF,TGCAGCGTTGTACTGAACTACAATGAGCAGTTCTTC
TRBJ2-5,TRBV20-1,many,.,CSAKRERETQYF,TGCAGTGCTAAGAGGGAGAGGGAGACCCAGTACTTC
TRBJ2-3,TRBV29-1,many,.,CSVAGRGRTDTQYF,TGCAGCGTTGCGGGCAGGGGTCGCACAGATACGCAGTATTTT
TRBJ2-1,TRBV29-1,many,TRBD1,CSAGRGQGQEQFF,TGCAGCGCCGGAAGGGGACAGGGTCAGGAGCAGTTCTTC
TRBJ2-2,TRBV7-7,.,TRBD1,CATTGGTGELFF,TGTGCTACCACAGGGGGCACCGGGGAGCTGTTTTTT
TRBJ2-3,TRBV9,few,.,CASSVAESDTQYF,TGTGCCAGCAGCGTAGCTGAGTCCGATACGCAGTATTTT
TRBJ1-5,TRBV10-2,few,TRBD1,CASKPGQGIQPQHF,TGCGCCAGCAAGCCGGGACAGGGGATTCAGCCCCAGCATTTT
TRBJ1-1,TRBV6-1,many,TRBD1,CASSEDRPAFF,TGTGCCAGCAGTGAGGACAGGCCGGCTTTCTTT
TRBJ2-1,TRBV20-1,.,.,CSAHDTDLKNEQFF,TGCAGTGCTCACGACACGGACCTGAAGAATGAGCAGTTCTTC
TRBJ1-6,TRBV5-1,many,.,CASSRNGVNSPLHF,TGCGCCAGCAGCCGGAACGGTGTTAATTCACCCCTCCACTTT
TRBJ2-2,TRBV11-3,many,.,CASSSGWGGELFF,TGTGCCAGCAGCTCCGGATGGGGCGGGGAGCTGTTTTTT
TRBJ1-2,TRBV6-5,many,TRBD1,CASWTGVGDGYTF,TGTGCCAGCTGGACAGGGGTCGGCGATGGCTACACCTTC
TRBJ2-7,TRBV7-9,.,TRBD2,CASSLAGGGRTLYEQYF,TGTGCCAGCAGCTTAGCTGGTGGCGGGAGAACCCTCTACGAGCAGTACTTC
TRBJ2-3,TRBV24-1,many,.,CATSDAQGKENTQYF,TGTGCCACCAGTGACGCACAGGGAAAGGAAAATACGCAGTATTTT
TRBJ2-6,TRBV5-1,few,.,CASSRETAGANVLTF,TGCGCCAGCAGCCGGGAGACGGCCGGGGCCAACGTCCTGACTTTC
TRBJ2-2,TRBV2,many,TRBD2,CASGAGTRGTGELFF,TGTGCCAGCGGGGCCGGGACTAGAGGGACCGGGGAGCTGTTTTTT
TRBJ2-7,TRBV24-1,many,.,CATRDWSSYEQYF,TGTGCCACCAGAGACTGGAGCTCCTACGAGCAGTACTTC
TRBJ1-5,TRBV5-6,few,TRBD1,CASSLAGGLNQPQHF,TGTGCCAGCAGCTTGGCAGGGGGCCTAAATCAGCCCCAGCATTTT
TRBJ1-1,TRBV5-1,many,TRBD1,CASSPWDRGSGTEAFF,TGCGCCAGCAGCCCCTGGGACAGAGGGTCCGGCACTGAAGCTTTCTTT
TRBJ1-6,TRBV6-6,few,.,CASSYKGPDSPLHF,TGTGCCAGCAGTTACAAGGGGCCTGATTCACCCCTCCACTTT
TRBJ2-3,TRBV12-3/TRBV12-4,many,.,CASTPYTNSPDTQYF,TGTGCCAGCACCCCGTACACCAACTCCCCAGATACGCAGTATTTT
TRBJ2-7,TRBV5-1,once,TRBD1,CASRRDRGSYEQYF,TGCGCCAGCAGACGGGACAGGGGATCCTACGAGCAGTACTTC
TRBJ1-2,TRBV12-3/TRBV12-4,many,.,CASSLEGEGLVGYTF,TGTGCCAGCAGCCTCGAAGGGGAGGGATTGGTGGGCTACACCTTC
TRBJ1-2,TRBV19,many,TRBD1,CASQTGDGYTF,TGTGCCAGCCAGACAGGGGATGGCTACACCTTC
TRBJ2-5,TRBV14,few,.,CASSPPGTGWGTQYF,TGTGCCAGCAGCCCCCCCGGGACTGGCTGGGGGACCCAGTACTTC
TRBJ1-5,TRBV10-3,many,TRBD1,CATGQAGQPQHF,TGTGCCACCGGACAGGCGGGTCAGCCCCAGCATTTT
TRBJ1-1,TRBV15,many,TRBD1,CATSRGVRWRGRASRNTEAFF,TGTGCCACCAGCAGAGGTGTTAGGTGGAGGGGGCGAGCATCTAGGAACACTGAAGCTTTCTTT
TRBJ2-1,TRBV9,many,.,CASSVRERNEQFF,TGTGCCAGCAGCGTAAGAGAGCGGAATGAGCAGTTCTTC
TRBJ2-4,TRBV4-1,many,.,CASSQELDGKNIQYF,TGCGCCAGCAGCCAAGAATTGGACGGGAAAAACATTCAGTACTTC
TRBJ1-1,TRBV7-9,many,.,CASSQPPGGMNTEAFF,TGTGCCAGCAGCCAGCCGCCGGGGGGCATGAACACTGAAGCTTTCTTT
TRBJ2-7,TRBV5-1,many,.,CASSLEGNEQYF,TGCGCCAGCAGCTTGGAAGGGAACGAGCAGTACTTC
TRBJ2-2,TRBV9,many,TRBD2,CASSVEGLMAGELFF,TGTGCCAGCAGCGTAGAGGGACTAATGGCCGGGGAGCTGTTTTTT
TRBJ1-1,TRBV20-1,many,TRBD1,CSARDSGQVDEAFF,TGCAGTGCTAGAGATTCGGGACAGGTCGATGAAGCTTTCTTT
TRBJ1-2,TRBV2,few,.,CATSGEDLDGYTF,TGTGCCACCTCAGGGGAAGACCTGGATGGCTACACCTTC
TRBJ1-1,TRBV10-3,many,TRBD1,CASGRGGGTEAFF,TGTGCCAGCGGCAGGGGGGGAGGCACTGAAGCTTTCTTT
TRBJ1-4,TRBV12-3/TRBV12-4,many,.,CASSPQSTTNEKLFF,TGTGCCAGCAGCCCCCAGTCCACAACTAATGAAAAACTGTTTTTT
TRBJ2-1,TRBV5-1,many,.,CASSLAQISQAGSRQFF,TGCGCCAGCAGCTTGGCCCAGATCAGCCAAGCAGGGAGTCGGCAGTTCTTC
TRBJ1-5,TRBV12-3/TRBV12-4,many,.,CASSTTGVNQPQHF,TGTGCCAGCAGTACTACAGGCGTCAATCAGCCCCAGCATTTT
TRBJ1-1,TRBV18,.,.,CASSPVAGNTEAFF,TGTGCCAGCTCACCAGTGGCAGGGAACACTGAAGCTTTCTTT
TRBJ2-5,TRBV6-5,many,TRBD2,CASSWTRARETQYF,TGTGCCAGCAGTTGGACTAGGGCGCGGGAGACCCAGTACTTC
TRBJ1-5,TRBV6-6,many,TRBD1,CASRWTGPDQPQHF,TGTGCCAGCAGATGGACAGGGCCAGACCAGCCCCAGCATTTT
TRBJ1-1,TRBV14,many,.,CASSPDTEAFF,TGTGCCAGCAGCCCGGACACTGAAGCTTTCTTT